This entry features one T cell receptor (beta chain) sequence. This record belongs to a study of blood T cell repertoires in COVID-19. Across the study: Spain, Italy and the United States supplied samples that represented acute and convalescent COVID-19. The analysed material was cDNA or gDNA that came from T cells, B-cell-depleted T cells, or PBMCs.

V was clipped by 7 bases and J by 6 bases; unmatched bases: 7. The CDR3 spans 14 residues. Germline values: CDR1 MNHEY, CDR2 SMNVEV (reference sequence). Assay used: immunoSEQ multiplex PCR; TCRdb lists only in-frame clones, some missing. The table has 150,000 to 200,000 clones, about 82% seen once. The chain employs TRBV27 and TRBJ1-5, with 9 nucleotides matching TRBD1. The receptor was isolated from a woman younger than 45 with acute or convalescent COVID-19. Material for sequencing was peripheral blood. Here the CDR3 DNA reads TGTGCCAGCAACAACAGGGGGCGCGGTCAGCCCCAGCATTTT. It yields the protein CASNNRGRGQPQHF.